Listed below are T cell receptor beta chains from one sample, sequenced in a study of early T cells in non-severe SARS-CoV-2 infection. A single record per CDR3 protein comes from TCRdb applying MiXCR to the 5' RACE reads. The sample lists just under 65,000 distinct CDR3 sequences; 7% to 10% were seen once. Here the sequenced sample was whole blood, taken at baseline. These receptors all stem from an adult who was a healthcare worker with PCR-confirmed SARS-CoV-2 infection or an uninfected control (not recorded which). CDR3s include the opening cysteine and the closing phenylalanine or tryptophan. The order of the fields is clone size, D gene, J gene, V gene, CDR3 protein, CDR3 DNA. A D gene is named only where the DNA matches it firmly. Not every row has a clone size; where given, it reads once, few, many or a size class.

size: many
D: -
J: TRBJ1-1
V: TRBV7-9
CDR3: CASSLREEAFF
DNA: TGTGCCAGCAGCTTAAGAGAGGAAGCTTTCTTT

size: few
D: TRBD1
J: TRBJ2-4
V: TRBV18
CDR3: CASSHGTGGDIQYF
DNA: TGTGCCAGCTCGCACGGGACAGGGGGAGACATTCAGTACTTC

size: few
D: -
J: TRBJ1-6
V: TRBV4-3
CDR3: CASSPRETHRQYNSPLHF
DNA: TGCGCCAGCAGCCCCCGGGAGACACATCGTCAGTATAATTCACCCCTCCACTTT

size: few
D: TRBD2
J: TRBJ2-7
V: TRBV20-1
CDR3: CSAIGGRGNYEQYF
DNA: TGCAGTGCTATTGGCGGGAGGGGGAACTACGAGCAGTACTTC

size: -
D: TRBD1
J: TRBJ2-7
V: TRBV12-3/TRBV12-4
CDR3: CASRQTGGRQYF
DNA: TGTGCCAGCAGACAGACAGGGGGCAGGCAGTACTTC

size: many
D: TRBD1
J: TRBJ1-6
V: TRBV5-6
CDR3: CASSGQVYNSPLHF
DNA: TGTGCCAGCAGTGGACAGGTCTATAATTCACCCCTCCACTTT

size: many
D: -
J: TRBJ2-7
V: TRBV10-3
CDR3: CAISDPTGQLRNYEQYF
DNA: TGTGCCATCAGTGATCCAACCGGGCAGCTCCGTAACTACGAGCAGTACTTC

size: few
D: -
J: TRBJ2-5
V: TRBV5-1
CDR3: CASSLTTLAETQYF
DNA: TGCGCCAGCAGCTTGACGACCTTAGCAGAGACCCAGTACTTC

size: few
D: -
J: TRBJ1-4
V: TRBV20-1
CDR3: CSARDRTRAPNEKLFF
DNA: TGCAGTGCTAGAGATCGTACGAGGGCTCCTAATGAAAAACTGTTTTTT

size: -
D: TRBD2
J: TRBJ2-1
V: TRBV6-6
CDR3: CASRPGTSGRDRSYNEQFF
DNA: TGTGCCAGCAGACCCGGGACTAGCGGGAGGGACCGATCCTACAATGAGCAGTTCTTC

size: -
D: TRBD1
J: TRBJ2-3
V: TRBV10-3
CDR3: CAISPDRGRTDTQYF
DNA: TGTGCCATCAGCCCGGACAGGGGGCGCACAGATACGCAGTATTTT

size: -
D: -
J: TRBJ2-7
V: TRBV14
CDR3: CASSQDLRSSYEQYF
DNA: TGTGCCAGCAGCCAAGACTTGCGCAGTTCCTACGAGCAGTACTTC

size: many
D: -
J: TRBJ2-7
V: TRBV6-1
CDR3: CASSPALYEQYF
DNA: TGTGCCAGCTCCCCAGCCCTCTACGAGCAGTACTTC

size: few
D: -
J: TRBJ1-1
V: TRBV5-6
CDR3: CASSFVGTEAFF
DNA: TGTGCCAGCAGCTTTGTAGGGACTGAAGCTTTCTTT

size: few
D: -
J: TRBJ2-3
V: TRBV15
CDR3: CATSSKDRRTDTQYF
DNA: TGTGCCACCAGCTCTAAAGACAGGCGCACAGATACGCAGTATTTT

size: many
D: TRBD2
J: TRBJ2-1
V: TRBV7-9
CDR3: CASSPFWSGGQGDYNEQFF
DNA: TGTGCCAGCAGCCCTTTTTGGAGCGGGGGTCAAGGGGATTACAATGAGCAGTTCTTC

size: many
D: -
J: TRBJ1-1
V: TRBV20-1
CDR3: CSAPRVTEAFF
DNA: TGCAGTGCTCCACGAGTCACTGAAGCTTTCTTT

size: -
D: TRBD2
J: TRBJ2-1
V: TRBV7-2
CDR3: CASSLLAGSNYNEQFF
DNA: TGTGCCAGCAGCTTACTAGCGGGGTCCAACTACAATGAGCAGTTCTTC

size: many
D: -
J: TRBJ2-2
V: TRBV29-1
CDR3: CSVEGLDGELFF
DNA: TGCAGCGTTGAAGGGCTAGACGGGGAGCTGTTTTTT

size: -
D: -
J: TRBJ1-1
V: TRBV7-6
CDR3: CASSENRFTEAFF
DNA: TGTGCCAGCAGCGAGAACAGGTTCACTGAAGCTTTCTTT

size: few
D: TRBD1
J: TRBJ1-5
V: TRBV6-4
CDR3: CASHKTGSGNQPQHF
DNA: TGTGCCAGCCACAAGACAGGGAGTGGCAATCAGCCCCAGCATTTT

size: -
D: -
J: TRBJ2-7
V: TRBV18
CDR3: CASSYRVSEQYF
DNA: TGTGCCAGCTCTTACAGGGTATCCGAGCAGTACTTC

size: many
D: -
J: TRBJ2-1
V: TRBV3-1
CDR3: CASSQGNEQFF
DNA: TGTGCCAGCAGCCAAGGCAATGAGCAGTTCTTC

size: many
D: -
J: TRBJ2-3
V: TRBV6-5
CDR3: CASSQDSPWNTQYF
DNA: TGTGCCAGCAGCCAGGACTCGCCTTGGAATACGCAGTATTTT

size: -
D: -
J: TRBJ2-6
V: TRBV29-1
CDR3: CSVEDGGFSGANVLTF
DNA: TGCAGCGTTGAAGACGGGGGATTCTCTGGGGCCAACGTCCTGACTTTC

size: few
D: TRBD1
J: TRBJ2-7
V: TRBV20-1
CDR3: CSARGETGGPYEQYF
DNA: TGCAGTGCTAGAGGAGAAACAGGGGGACCCTACGAGCAGTACTTC

size: many
D: TRBD2
J: TRBJ2-1
V: TRBV7-2
CDR3: CASSSPGLASHEQFF
DNA: TGTGCCAGCAGCTCACCGGGACTAGCGTCCCATGAGCAGTTCTTC

size: few
D: -
J: TRBJ1-2
V: TRBV4-1
CDR3: CASSQASGQNYGYTF
DNA: TGCGCCAGCAGCCAAGCATCAGGCCAGAACTATGGCTACACCTTC

size: many
D: TRBD1
J: TRBJ2-3
V: TRBV24-1
CDR3: CATSDPSDRGDTQYF
DNA: TGTGCCACCAGTGATCCGTCCGACAGGGGAGATACGCAGTATTTT

size: many
D: TRBD2
J: TRBJ2-3
V: TRBV7-6
CDR3: CASSFGLAGTTDTQYF
DNA: TGTGCCAGCAGCTTCGGACTAGCGGGGACCACAGATACGCAGTATTTT

size: many
D: -
J: TRBJ1-1
V: TRBV14
CDR3: CASSQDQGSKAFF
DNA: TGTGCCAGCAGCCAAGACCAGGGGTCCAAAGCTTTCTTT

size: many
D: TRBD2
J: TRBJ2-1
V: TRBV6-1
CDR3: CASRLAGARAYNEQFF
DNA: TGTGCCAGCAGACTAGCGGGAGCACGGGCCTACAATGAGCAGTTCTTC

size: few
D: -
J: TRBJ2-2
V: TRBV4-2
CDR3: CASSQGRGGELFF
DNA: TGTGCCAGCAGCCAGGGAAGGGGCGGGGAGCTGTTTTTT

size: many
D: TRBD2
J: TRBJ2-1
V: TRBV7-2
CDR3: CASSQAGVGVNEQFF
DNA: TGTGCCAGCAGCCAAGCGGGAGTAGGGGTAAATGAGCAGTTCTTC

size: many
D: TRBD1
J: TRBJ1-5
V: TRBV19
CDR3: CASSSGQGEWGRHQPQHF
DNA: TGTGCCAGTAGTTCGGGACAGGGGGAGTGGGGTCGTCATCAGCCCCAGCATTTT

size: -
D: -
J: TRBJ1-1
V: TRBV19
CDR3: CASSKTNTEAFF
DNA: TGTGCCAGTAGTAAAACGAACACTGAAGCTTTCTTT

size: few
D: -
J: TRBJ2-7
V: TRBV12-3/TRBV12-4
CDR3: CASSLVAGSYEQYF
DNA: TGTGCCAGCAGTTTAGTTGCGGGGTCCTACGAGCAGTACTTC

size: few
D: -
J: TRBJ2-1
V: TRBV20-1
CDR3: CSASGRRSSYNEQFF
DNA: TGCAGTGCATCTGGACGCCGGAGCTCCTACAATGAGCAGTTCTTC

size: many
D: TRBD1
J: TRBJ2-7
V: TRBV15
CDR3: CATSRDRTGSTYEQYF
DNA: TGTGCCACCAGCAGAGATAGGACAGGATCTACCTACGAGCAGTACTTC

size: many
D: TRBD2
J: TRBJ2-7
V: TRBV13
CDR3: CASSFETSGSEQYF
DNA: TGTGCCAGCAGCTTCGAGACTAGCGGGAGCGAGCAGTACTTC

size: many
D: -
J: TRBJ1-2
V: TRBV5-4
CDR3: CASRRDSNYGYTF
DNA: TGTGCCAGCAGAAGGGATTCTAACTATGGCTACACCTTC

size: few
D: TRBD1
J: TRBJ2-5
V: TRBV29-1
CDR3: CSVDETGGKTQYF
DNA: TGCAGCGTTGACGAGACAGGGGGAAAGACCCAGTACTTC

size: -
D: TRBD1
J: TRBJ2-3
V: TRBV7-9
CDR3: CASSFGDRDTDTQYF
DNA: TGTGCCAGCAGCTTTGGGGACAGAGACACAGATACGCAGTATTTT

size: -
D: -
J: TRBJ1-2
V: TRBV5-6
CDR3: CASSSGSYGYTF
DNA: TGTGCCAGCAGCTCCGGAAGCTATGGCTACACCTTC

size: -
D: -
J: TRBJ1-1
V: TRBV18
CDR3: CTSSPQQNTEAFF
DNA: TGTACCAGCTCACCACAGCAGAACACTGAAGCTTTCTTT

size: -
D: TRBD2
J: TRBJ2-5
V: TRBV6-6
CDR3: CASRRGSNGETQYF
DNA: TGTGCCAGCCGGCGCGGGAGTAATGGGGAGACCCAGTACTTC

size: few
D: -
J: TRBJ2-7
V: TRBV20-1
CDR3: CSAAPMGAYEQYF
DNA: TGCAGTGCTGCTCCTATGGGTGCCTACGAGCAGTACTTC

size: -
D: -
J: TRBJ2-7
V: TRBV29-1
CDR3: CSVKDTFYEQYF
DNA: TGCAGCGTGAAAGACACGTTCTACGAGCAGTACTTC

size: many
D: TRBD1
J: TRBJ2-1
V: TRBV20-1
CDR3: CSVPLQGNNEQFF
DNA: TGCAGTGTCCCGTTACAGGGGAACAATGAGCAGTTCTTC

size: many
D: TRBD1
J: TRBJ2-1
V: TRBV19
CDR3: CASSASGGGSYNEQFF
DNA: TGTGCCAGTAGTGCCTCAGGGGGTGGCTCCTACAATGAGCAGTTCTTC

size: -
D: TRBD2
J: TRBJ2-3
V: TRBV6-5
CDR3: CASSPRVAGITDTQYF
DNA: TGTGCCAGCAGCCCTCGGGTAGCGGGGATCACAGATACGCAGTATTTT

size: many
D: -
J: TRBJ2-7
V: TRBV18
CDR3: CASSPPGLYYEQYF
DNA: TGTGCCAGCTCTCCGCCGGGGCTGTACTACGAGCAGTACTTC